This TCR beta chain derives from a study of blood T cell repertoires in COVID-19. About the study: Acute and convalescent COVID-19 samples came from the United States, Italy and Spain. T cells, B-cell-depleted T cells, or PBMCs provided the cDNA or gDNA that served as material.

Trimming took 7 bases from V and 6 from J; bases not matched to a gene: 8. The CDR3 extends over 14 amino acids. The germline V gene has CDR1 SNHLY and CDR2 FYNNEI. Recruits, aged roughly 18 to 100 years, lived in 20 to 30 US areas. Categorization into cohorts depended on clinical history that participants reported. The table came from immunoSEQ multiplex PCR; TCRdb's copy has only in-frame clones and leaves some out. Of about 210,000 clones listed, 65% to 85% are singletons. Sequenced input: PBMCs or T cells enriched from blood (not recorded which). This chain links TRBV2 with TRBJ2-2, with 7 bases matching TRBD1. The clonotype was recovered from a man aged 25 to 40 with acute COVID-19. CDR3 nucleotide sequence: TGTGCCAGCACCCCTCTCCAGGGGGCCGGGGAGCTGTTTTTT. It codes for CASTPLQGAGELFF.